The text below deals with one TCR beta chain. The data stem from a study of cytomegalovirus exposure and HLA in healthy donors. Germline CDR1 SNHLY, CDR2 FYNNEI. There are 15 residues in the CDR3. With V trimmed by 7 bases and J by 1 base, 4 bases remained unmatched. This PCR relied on a set of 60 Vbeta primers and 13 Jbeta primers. Data came from immunoSEQ multiplex PCR; TCRdb stores just in-frame clones and leaves some out. The data contain around 190,000 clones, about 80% of them singletons. The V gene is TRBV2, the J gene TRBJ2-3; 11 bases fit TRBD1. The TCR comes from a man in his sixties in good health and CMV-seronegative. The sample taken for sequencing was PBMCs. As DNA, the CDR3 is TGTGCCAGCACTCCGGGACAGGGGGGCACAGATACGCAGTATTTT. Protein sequence: CASTPGQGGTDTQYF.